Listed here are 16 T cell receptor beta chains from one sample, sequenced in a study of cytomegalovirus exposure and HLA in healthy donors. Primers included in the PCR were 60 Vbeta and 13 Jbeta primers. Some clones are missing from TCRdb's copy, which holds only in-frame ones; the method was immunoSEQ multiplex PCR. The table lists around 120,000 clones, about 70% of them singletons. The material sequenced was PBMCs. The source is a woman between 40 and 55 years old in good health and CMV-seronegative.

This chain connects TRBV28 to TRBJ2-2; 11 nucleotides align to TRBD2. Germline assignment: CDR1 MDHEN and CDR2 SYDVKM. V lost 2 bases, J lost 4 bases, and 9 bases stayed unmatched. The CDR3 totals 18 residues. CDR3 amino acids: CASSLGSSGRLITGELFF. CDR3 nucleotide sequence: TGTGCCAGCAGTTTAGGGTCTAGCGGGAGGTTAATCACCGGGGAGCTGTTTTTT. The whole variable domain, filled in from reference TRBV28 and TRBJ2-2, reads DVKVTQSSRYLVKRTGEKVFLECVQDMDHENMFWYRQDPGLGLRLIYFSYDVKMKEKGDIPEGYSVSREKKERFSLILESASTNQTSMYLCASSLGSSGRLITGELFFGEGSRLTVL.

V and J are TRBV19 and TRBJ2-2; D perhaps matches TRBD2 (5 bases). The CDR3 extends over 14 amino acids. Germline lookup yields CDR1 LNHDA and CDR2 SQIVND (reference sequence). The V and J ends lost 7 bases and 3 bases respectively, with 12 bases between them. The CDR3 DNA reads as TGTGCCAGTACGAGCGGCACTTACACCGGGGAGCTGTTTTTT. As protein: CASTSGTYTGELFF. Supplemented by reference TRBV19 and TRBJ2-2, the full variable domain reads DGGITQSPKYLFRKEGQNVTLSCEQNLNHDAMYWYRQDPGQGLRLIYYSQIVNDFQKGDIAEGYSVSREKKESFPLTVTSAQKNPTAFYLCASTSGTYTGELFFGEGSRLTVL.

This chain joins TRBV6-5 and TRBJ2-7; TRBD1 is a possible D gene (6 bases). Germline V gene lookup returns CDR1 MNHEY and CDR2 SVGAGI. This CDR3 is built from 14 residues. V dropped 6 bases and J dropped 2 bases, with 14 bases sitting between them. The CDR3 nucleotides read TGTGCCAGCAGACCTTATCGGGACACCTACGAGCAGTACTTC. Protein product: CASRPYRDTYEQYF.

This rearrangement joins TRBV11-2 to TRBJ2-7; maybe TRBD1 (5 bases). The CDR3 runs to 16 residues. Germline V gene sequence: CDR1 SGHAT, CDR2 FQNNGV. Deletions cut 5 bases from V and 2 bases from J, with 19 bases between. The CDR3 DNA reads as TGTGCCAGCAGCCCATCCGGAGCAGGGCGAACCTACGAGCAGTACTTC. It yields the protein CASSPSGAGRTYEQYF.

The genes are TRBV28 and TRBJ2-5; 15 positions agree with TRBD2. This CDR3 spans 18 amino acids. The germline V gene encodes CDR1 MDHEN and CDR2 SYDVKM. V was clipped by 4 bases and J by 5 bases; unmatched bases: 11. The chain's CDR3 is CASSYSGLAGGPTETQYF. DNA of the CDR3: TGTGCCAGCAGTTACTCGGGACTAGCGGGAGGCCCGACGGAGACCCAGTACTTC. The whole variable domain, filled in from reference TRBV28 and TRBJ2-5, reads DVKVTQSSRYLVKRTGEKVFLECVQDMDHENMFWYRQDPGLGLRLIYFSYDVKMKEKGDIPEGYSVSREKKERFSLILESASTNQTSMYLCASSYSGLAGGPTETQYFGPGTRLLVL.

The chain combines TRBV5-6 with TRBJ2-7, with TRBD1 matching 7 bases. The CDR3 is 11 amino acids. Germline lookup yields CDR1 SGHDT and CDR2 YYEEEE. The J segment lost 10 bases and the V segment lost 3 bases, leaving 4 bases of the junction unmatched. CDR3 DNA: TGTGCCAGCAGCTCGGGACAGACACAGTACTTC. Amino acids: CASSSGQTQYF.

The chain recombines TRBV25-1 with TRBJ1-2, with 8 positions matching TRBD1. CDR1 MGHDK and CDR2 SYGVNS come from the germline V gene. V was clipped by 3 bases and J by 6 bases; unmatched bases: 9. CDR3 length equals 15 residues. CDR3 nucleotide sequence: TGTGCCAGCAGTGACGGACAGGGAACTATACATGGCTACACCTTC. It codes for CASSDGQGTIHGYTF.

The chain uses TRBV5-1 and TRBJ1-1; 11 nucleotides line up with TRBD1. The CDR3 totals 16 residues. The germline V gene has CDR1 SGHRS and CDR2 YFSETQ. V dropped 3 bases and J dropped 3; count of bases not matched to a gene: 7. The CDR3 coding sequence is TGCGCCAGCAGCTATGGACAGGGGGCGCATTACACTGAAGCTTTCTTT. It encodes CASSYGQGAHYTEAFF.

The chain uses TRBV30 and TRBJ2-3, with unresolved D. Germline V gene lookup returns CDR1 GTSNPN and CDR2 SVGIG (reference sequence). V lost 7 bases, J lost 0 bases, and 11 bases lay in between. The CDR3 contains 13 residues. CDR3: CASSLSSTDTQYF. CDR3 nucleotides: TGTGCCTCAAGCCTGTCTAGCACAGATACGCAGTATTTT.

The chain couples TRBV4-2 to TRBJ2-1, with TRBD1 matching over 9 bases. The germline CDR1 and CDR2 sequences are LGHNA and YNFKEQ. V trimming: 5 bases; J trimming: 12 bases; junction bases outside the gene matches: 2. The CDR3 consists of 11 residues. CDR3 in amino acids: CASSKDRGQFF. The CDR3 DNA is TGTGCCAGCAGCAAGGACAGGGGGCAGTTCTTC.

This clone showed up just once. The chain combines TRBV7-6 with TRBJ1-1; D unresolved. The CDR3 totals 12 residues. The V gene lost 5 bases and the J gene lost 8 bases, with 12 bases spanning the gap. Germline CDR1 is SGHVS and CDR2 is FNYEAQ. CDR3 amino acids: CASSRLPSEAFF. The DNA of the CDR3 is TGTGCCAGCAGCCGACTCCCCTCGGAAGCTTTCTTT.

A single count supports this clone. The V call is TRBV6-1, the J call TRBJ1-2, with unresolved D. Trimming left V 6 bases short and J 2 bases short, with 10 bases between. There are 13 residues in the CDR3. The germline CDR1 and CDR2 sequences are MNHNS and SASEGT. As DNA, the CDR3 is TGTGCCAGCAGGTTAGCTTCCAACTATGGCTACACCTTC. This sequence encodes CASRLASNYGYTF.

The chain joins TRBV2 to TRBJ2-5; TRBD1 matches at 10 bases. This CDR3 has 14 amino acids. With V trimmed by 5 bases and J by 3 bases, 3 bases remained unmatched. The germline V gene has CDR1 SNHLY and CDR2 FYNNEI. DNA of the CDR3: TGTGCCAGCAGTACCGGGACAGGGGAAGAGACCCAGTACTTC. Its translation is CASSTGTGEETQYF.

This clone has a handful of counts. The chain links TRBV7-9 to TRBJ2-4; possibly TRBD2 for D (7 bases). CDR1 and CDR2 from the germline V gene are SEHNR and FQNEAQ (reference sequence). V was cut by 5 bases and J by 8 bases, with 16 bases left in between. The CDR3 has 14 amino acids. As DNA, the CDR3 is TGTGCCAGCAGCGACCAGGGGAGGGGCGACATTCAGTACTTC. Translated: CASSDQGRGDIQYF.

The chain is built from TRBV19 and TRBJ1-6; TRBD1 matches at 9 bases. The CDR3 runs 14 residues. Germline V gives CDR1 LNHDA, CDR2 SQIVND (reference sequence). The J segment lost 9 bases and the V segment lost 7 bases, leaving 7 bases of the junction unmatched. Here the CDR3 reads CASISSDRGSPLHF. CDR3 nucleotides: TGTGCCAGTATCTCATCGGACAGGGGTTCACCCCTCCACTTT.

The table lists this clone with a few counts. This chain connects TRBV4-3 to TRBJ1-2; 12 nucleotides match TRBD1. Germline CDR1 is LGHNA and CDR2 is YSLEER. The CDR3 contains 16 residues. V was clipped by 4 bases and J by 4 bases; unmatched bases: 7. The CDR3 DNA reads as TGCGCCAGCAGCCCGGCGGGACAGGGGGCTGGCTATGGCTACACCTTC. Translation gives CASSPAGQGAGYGYTF.